The present T cell receptor beta chain was sequenced within a study of blood T cell repertoires in COVID-19. V dropped 2 bases and J dropped 7; count of bases not matched to a gene: 8. CDR3 length: 16 residues. Germline CDR1 reads SGHTA; CDR2 reads FQGNSA. As processed by the authors: Reference gene primer amplification yielded estimated nucleated cell counts. Clones were sequenced by immunoSEQ multiplex PCR, and TCRdb holds only the in-frame ones, with some missing. D and trimming come from the DNA, and the V and J calls and clone size come from that table. In the table there are more than 150,000 clones, 80% to 85% of which are singletons.

The V and J genes are TRBV7-2 and TRBJ1-6; 7 nucleotides align to TRBD1. Sequencing was carried out using PBMCs or T cells enriched from blood (not recorded which). The origin of this receptor is an older woman who had recovered from COVID-19. CDR3 loop: CASSLRGRVGNSPLHF. For the CDR3, the DNA is TGTGCCAGCAGCTTAAGGGGGCGGGTGGGGAATTCACCCCTCCACTTT.